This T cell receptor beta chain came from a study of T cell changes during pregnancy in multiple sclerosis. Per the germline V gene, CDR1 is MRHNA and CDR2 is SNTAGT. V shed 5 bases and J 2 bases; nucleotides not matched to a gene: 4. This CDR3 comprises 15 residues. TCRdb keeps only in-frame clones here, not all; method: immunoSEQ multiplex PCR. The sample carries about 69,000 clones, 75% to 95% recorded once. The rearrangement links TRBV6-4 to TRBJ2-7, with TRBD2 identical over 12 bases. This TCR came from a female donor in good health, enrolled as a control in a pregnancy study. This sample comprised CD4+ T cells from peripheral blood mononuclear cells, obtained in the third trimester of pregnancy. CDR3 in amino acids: CASSSTSGGPYEQYF. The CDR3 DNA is TGTGCCAGCAGTTCGACTAGCGGGGGACCCTACGAGCAGTACTTC.